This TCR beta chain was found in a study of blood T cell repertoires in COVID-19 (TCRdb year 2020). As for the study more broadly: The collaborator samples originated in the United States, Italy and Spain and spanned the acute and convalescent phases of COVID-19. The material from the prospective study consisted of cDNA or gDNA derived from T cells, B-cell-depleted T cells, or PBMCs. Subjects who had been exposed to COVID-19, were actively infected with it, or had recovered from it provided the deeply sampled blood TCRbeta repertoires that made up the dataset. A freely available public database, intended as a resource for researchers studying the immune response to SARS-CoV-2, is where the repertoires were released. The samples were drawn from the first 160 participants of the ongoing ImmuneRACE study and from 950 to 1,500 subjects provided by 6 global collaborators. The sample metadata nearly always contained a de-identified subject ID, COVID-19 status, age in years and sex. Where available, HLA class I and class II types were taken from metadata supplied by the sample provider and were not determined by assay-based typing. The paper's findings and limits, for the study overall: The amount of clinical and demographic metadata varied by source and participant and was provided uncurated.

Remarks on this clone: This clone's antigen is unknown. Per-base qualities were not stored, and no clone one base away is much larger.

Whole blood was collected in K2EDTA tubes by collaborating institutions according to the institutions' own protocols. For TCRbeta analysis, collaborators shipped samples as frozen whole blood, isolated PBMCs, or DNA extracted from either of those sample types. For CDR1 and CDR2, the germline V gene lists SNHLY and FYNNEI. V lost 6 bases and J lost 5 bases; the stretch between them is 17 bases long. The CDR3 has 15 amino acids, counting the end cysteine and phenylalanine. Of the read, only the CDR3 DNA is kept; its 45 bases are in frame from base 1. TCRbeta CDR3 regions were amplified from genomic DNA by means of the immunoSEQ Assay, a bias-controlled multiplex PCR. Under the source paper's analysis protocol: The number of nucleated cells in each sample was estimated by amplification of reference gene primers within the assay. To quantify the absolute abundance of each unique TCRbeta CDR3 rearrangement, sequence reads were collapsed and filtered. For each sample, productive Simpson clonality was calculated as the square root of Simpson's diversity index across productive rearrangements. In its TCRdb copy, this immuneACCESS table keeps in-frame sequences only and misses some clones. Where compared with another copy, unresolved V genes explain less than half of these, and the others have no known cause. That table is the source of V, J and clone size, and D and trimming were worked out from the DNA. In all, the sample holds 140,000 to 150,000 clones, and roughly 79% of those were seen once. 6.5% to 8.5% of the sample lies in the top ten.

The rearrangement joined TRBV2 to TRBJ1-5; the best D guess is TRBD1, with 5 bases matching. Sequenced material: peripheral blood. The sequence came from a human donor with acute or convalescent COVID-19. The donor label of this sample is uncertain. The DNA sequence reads TGTGCCAGCAGCGTCGGGCCGACGGGGGATCAGCCCCAGCATTTT. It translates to CASSVGPTGDQPQHF.